The clone carrying this T cell receptor (beta chain) was observed a handful of times. Its target is unknown. The CDR3 loop spans 11 amino acids. V gave up 3 bases and J gave up 4 bases, with 3 bases separating them. The germline V gene encodes CDR1 LGHNT and CDR2 FRNRAP. This sample was included in a study of identical twins. Overall study findings and caveats: Potential partial confounding of zero-insertion analyses by invariant MAIT and iNKT cells was noted.

TCRdb processed the 5' RACE reads anew with MiXCR; each CDR3 protein has one entry. The data hold hundreds of thousands of distinct CDR3 sequences, with 20% to 25% observed a single time. Healthy Caucasians supplied all donations. These same records also appear under a second study, on T cells expressing NK-cell markers. Per that paper: These clonotypes additionally ranked first within the CD3+CD56-NKG2C+ fraction of a handful of donors.

The clonotype was recovered from a woman aged 18-29 years in good health. The sequenced sample consisted of CD4+ T cells sorted from blood. The chain combines TRBV12-5 with TRBJ2-5; D ambiguous. The CDR3 sequence: CASGLLETQYF. In DNA, the CDR3 is TGTGCTAGTGGTTTACTAGAGACCCAGTACTTC.